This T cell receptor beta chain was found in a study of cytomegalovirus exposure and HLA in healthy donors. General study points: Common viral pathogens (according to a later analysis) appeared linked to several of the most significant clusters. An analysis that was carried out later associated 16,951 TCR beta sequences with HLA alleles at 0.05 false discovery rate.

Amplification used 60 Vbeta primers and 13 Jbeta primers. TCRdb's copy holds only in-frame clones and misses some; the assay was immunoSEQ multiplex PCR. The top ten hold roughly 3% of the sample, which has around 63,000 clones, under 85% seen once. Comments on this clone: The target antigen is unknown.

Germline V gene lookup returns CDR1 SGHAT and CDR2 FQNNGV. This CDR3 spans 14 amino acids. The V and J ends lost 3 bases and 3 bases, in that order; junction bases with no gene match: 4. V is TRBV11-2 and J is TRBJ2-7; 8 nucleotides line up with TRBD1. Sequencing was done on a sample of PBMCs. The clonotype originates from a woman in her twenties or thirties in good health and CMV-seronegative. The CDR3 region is CASSLGTGLYEQYF. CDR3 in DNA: TGTGCCAGCAGCTTGGGGACAGGCCTCTACGAGCAGTACTTC.